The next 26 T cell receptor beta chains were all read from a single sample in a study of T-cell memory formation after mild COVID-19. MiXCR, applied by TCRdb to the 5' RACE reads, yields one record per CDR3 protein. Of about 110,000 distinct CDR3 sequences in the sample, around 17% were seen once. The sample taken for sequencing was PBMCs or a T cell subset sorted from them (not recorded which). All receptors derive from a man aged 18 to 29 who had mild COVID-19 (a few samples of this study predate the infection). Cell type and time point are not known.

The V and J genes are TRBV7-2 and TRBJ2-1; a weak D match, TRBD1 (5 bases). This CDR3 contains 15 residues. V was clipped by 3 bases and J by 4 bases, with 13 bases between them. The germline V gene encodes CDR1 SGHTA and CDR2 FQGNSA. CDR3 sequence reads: CASSFEGARYNEQFF. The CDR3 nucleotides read TGTGCCAGCAGCTTCGAAGGGGCGCGGTACAATGAGCAGTTCTTC.

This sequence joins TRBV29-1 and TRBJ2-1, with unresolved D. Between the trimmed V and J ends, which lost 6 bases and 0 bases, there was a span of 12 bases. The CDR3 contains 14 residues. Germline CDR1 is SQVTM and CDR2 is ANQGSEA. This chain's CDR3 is CSVRTTGSYNEQFF. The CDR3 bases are TGCAGCGTCAGGACGACCGGCTCCTACAATGAGCAGTTCTTC.

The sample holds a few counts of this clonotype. The CDR3 region is CASSLSGGANEQFF. CDR3 coding DNA: TGTGCCAGCAGCCTTAGCGGGGGGGCCAATGAGCAGTTCTTC. The rearrangement joins TRBV3-1 to TRBJ2-1, with 11 bases fitting TRBD2. This CDR3 region has 14 residues. Germline-derived CDR1 and CDR2 are LGHDT and YNNKEL (reference sequence). V dropped 4 bases and J dropped 6; count of bases not matched to a gene: 2.

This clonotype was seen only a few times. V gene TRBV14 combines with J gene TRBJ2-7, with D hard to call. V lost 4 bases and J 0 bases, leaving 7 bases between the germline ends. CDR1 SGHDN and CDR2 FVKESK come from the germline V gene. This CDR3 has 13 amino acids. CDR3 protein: CASSPTSSYEQYF. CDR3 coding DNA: TGTGCCAGCAGCCCGACAAGCTCCTACGAGCAGTACTTC.

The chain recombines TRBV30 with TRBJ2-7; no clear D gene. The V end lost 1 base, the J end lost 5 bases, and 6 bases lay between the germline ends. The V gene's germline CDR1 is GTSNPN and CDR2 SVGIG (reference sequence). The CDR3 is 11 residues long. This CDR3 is CAWSGPDEQYF. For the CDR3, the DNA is TGTGCCTGGAGTGGCCCGGACGAGCAGTACTTC.

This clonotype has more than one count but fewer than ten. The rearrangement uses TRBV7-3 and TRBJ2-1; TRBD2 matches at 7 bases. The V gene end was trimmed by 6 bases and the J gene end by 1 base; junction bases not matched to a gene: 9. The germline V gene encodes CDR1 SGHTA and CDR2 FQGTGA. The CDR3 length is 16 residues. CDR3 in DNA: TGTGCCAGCAGGGTAACCGGGACTACATCCTACAATGAGCAGTTCTTC. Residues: CASRVTGTTSYNEQFF.

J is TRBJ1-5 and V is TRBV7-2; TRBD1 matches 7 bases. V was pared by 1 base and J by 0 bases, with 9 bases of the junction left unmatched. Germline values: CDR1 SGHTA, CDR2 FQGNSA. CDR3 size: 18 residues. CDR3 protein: CASSLGGGQAYSNQPQHF. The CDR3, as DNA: TGTGCCAGCAGCTTAGGGGGCGGACAGGCCTATAGCAATCAGCCCCAGCATTTT. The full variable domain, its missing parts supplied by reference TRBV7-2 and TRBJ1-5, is GAGVSQSPSNKVTEKGKDVELRCDPISGHTALYWYRQSLGQGLEFLIYFQGNSAPDKSGLPSDRFSAERTGGSVSTLTIQRTQQEDSAVYLCASSLGGGQAYSNQPQHFGDGTRLSIL.

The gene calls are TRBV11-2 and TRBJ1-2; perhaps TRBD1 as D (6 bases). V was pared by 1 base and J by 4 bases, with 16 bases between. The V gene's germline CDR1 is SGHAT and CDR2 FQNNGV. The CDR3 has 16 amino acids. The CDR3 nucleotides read TGTGCCAGCAGCTTAGGTCCTTACGACAGGTCCTATGGCTACACCTTC. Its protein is CASSLGPYDRSYGYTF.

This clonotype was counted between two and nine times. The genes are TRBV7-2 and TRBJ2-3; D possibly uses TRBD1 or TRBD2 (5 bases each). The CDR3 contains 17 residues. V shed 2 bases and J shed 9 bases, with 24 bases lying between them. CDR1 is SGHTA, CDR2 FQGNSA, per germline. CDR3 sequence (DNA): TGTGCCAGCAGCTTACCCGCAAAAGCTTGGGTCGAGGGGACGCAGTATTTT. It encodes CASSLPAKAWVEGTQYF.

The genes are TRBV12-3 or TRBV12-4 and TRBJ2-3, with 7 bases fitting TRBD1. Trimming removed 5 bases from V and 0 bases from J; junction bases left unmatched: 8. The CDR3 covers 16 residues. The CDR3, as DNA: TGTGCCAGCAGTCTAGACAGGGTCGGGAGCACAGATACGCAGTATTTT. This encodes CASSLDRVGSTDTQYF.

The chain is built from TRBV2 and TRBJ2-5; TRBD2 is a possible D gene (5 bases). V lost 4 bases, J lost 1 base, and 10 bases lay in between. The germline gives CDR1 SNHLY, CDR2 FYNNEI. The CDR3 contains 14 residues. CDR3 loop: CASSVDWTQETQYF. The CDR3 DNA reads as TGTGCCAGCAGTGTGGACTGGACCCAAGAGACCCAGTACTTC.

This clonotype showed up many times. The CDR3 nucleotides are TGCGCCAGCAGCGCGGGGTACCAAGAGACCCAGTACTTC. Translating gives CASSAGYQETQYF. The V gene is TRBV5-1, the J gene TRBJ2-5; D perhaps matches TRBD2 (6 bases). Looked up from germline, CDR1 is SGHRS and CDR2 is YFSETQ. Trimming shortened V by 4 bases and J by 0 bases, and 7 bases separated the two germline ends. The CDR3 is 13 residues long.

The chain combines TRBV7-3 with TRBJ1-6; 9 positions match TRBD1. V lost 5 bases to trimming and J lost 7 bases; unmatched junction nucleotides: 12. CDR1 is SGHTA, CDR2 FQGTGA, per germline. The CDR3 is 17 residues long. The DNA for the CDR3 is TGTGCCAGCAGCCTCACATACCCCGGACAGGGGAATTCACCCCTCCACTTT. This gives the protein CASSLTYPGQGNSPLHF.

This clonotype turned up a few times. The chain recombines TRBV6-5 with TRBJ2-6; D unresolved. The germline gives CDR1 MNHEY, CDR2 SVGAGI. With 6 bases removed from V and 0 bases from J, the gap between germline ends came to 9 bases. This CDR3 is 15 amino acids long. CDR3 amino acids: CASSYRASGANVLTF. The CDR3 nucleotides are TGTGCCAGCAGCTACAGAGCCTCTGGGGCCAACGTCCTGACTTTC.

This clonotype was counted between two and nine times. CDR3 DNA sequence: TGTGCCAGCAGCCCCCGCCCCGCGGGGGGGTCCACAGATACGCAGTATTTT. Amino acid sequence: CASSPRPAGGSTDTQYF. The chain is built from TRBV7-8 and TRBJ2-3, with 9 bases aligning to TRBD2. J gave up 2 bases and V 5 bases, and 11 bases lay outside the gene matches. Looked up from germline, CDR1 is SGHVS and CDR2 is FQNEAQ. The CDR3 has 17 amino acids.

The CDR3 nucleotides are TGTGCCAGCAGCTATGGCTCAGATACGCAGTATTTT. This gives the protein CASSYGSDTQYF. The chain couples TRBV5-6 to TRBJ2-3; D remains unclear. V was cut by 3 bases and J by 4 bases, with 6 bases left in between. The CDR3 has 12 residues. The germline CDR1 and CDR2 sequences are SGHDT and YYEEEE.

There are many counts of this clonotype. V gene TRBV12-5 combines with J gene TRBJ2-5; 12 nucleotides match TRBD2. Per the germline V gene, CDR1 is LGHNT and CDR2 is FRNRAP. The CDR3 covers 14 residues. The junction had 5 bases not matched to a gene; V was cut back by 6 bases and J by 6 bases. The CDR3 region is CASGRGLAGQTQYF. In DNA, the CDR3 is TGTGCTAGTGGCCGAGGACTAGCGGGACAGACCCAGTACTTC.

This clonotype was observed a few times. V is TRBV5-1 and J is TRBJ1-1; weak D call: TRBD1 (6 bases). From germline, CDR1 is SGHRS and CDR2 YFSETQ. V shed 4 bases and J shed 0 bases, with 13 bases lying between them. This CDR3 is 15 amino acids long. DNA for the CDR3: TGCGCCAGCAGCAGGAACAGGGAATTGAACACTGAAGCTTTCTTT. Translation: CASSRNRELNTEAFF.

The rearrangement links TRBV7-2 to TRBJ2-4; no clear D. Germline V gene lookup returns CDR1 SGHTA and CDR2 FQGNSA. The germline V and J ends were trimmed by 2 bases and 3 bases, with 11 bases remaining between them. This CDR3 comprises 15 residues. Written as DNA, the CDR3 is TGTGCCAGCAGCTTAAACCGATGGGACAAAAACATTCAGTACTTC. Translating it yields CASSLNRWDKNIQYF.

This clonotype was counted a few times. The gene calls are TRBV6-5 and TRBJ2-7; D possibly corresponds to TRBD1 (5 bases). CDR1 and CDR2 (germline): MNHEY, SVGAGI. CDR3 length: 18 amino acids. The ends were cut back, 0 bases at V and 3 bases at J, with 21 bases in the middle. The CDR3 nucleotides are TGTGCCAGCAGTTACTCGCCGACCCCCATGGCAGGGATCTACGAGCAGTACGTC. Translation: CASSYSPTPMAGIYEQYV.

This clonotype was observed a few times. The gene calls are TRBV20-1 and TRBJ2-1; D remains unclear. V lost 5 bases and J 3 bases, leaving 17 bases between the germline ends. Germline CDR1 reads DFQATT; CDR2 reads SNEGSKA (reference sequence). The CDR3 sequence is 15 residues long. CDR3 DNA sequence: TGCAGTGCTGCCCCTGGGCAGGTGATCTACAATGAGCAGTTCTTC. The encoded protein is CSAAPGQVIYNEQFF.

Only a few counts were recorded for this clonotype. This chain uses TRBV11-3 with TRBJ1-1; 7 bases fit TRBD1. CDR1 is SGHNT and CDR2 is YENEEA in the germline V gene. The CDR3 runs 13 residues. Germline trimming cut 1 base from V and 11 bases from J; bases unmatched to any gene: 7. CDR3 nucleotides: TGTGCCAGCAGCTTAGGGCCGGACAGGCCGGCTTTCTTT. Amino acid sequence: CASSLGPDRPAFF.

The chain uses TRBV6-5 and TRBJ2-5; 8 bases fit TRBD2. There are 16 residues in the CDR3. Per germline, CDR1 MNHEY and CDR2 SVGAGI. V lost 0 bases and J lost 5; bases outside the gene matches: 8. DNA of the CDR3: TGTGCCAGCAGTTACTCCTCGGGGGGGAACGGCGAGACCCAGTACTTC. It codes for CASSYSSGGNGETQYF.

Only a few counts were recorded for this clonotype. The CDR3, as DNA: TGTGCCAGTAGTGCCGACAGGGGCAGCAATCAGCCCCAGCATTTT. Translated, it gives CASSADRGSNQPQHF. This chain joins TRBV19 and TRBJ1-5, with 8 bases matching TRBD1. Germline V CDR1 and CDR2: LNHDA, SQIVND (reference sequence). The junction had 4 bases not matched to a gene; V was cut back by 5 bases and J by 1 base. CDR3 size: 15 residues.

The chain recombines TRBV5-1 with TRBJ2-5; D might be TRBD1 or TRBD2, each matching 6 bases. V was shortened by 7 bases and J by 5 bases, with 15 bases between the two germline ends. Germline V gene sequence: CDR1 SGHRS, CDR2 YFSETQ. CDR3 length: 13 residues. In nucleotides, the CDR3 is TGCGCCAGCGACGGGGGCTCCGGGGAGACCCAGTACTTC. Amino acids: CASDGGSGETQYF.

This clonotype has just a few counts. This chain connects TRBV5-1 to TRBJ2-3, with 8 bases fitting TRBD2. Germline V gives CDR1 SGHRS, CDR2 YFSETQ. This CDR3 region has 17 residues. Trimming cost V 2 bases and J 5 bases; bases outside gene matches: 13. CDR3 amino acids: CASSFTTGGPIKDTQYF. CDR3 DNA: TGCGCCAGCAGCTTTACTACGGGGGGGCCGATCAAAGATACGCAGTATTTT.